This TCR beta chain derives from a study of identifying expanded T cells in peripheral blood. Whole-study findings and limits: Over two and four weeks, about 17 and 20 clones changed, versus roughly 1.1 between replicates.

Comment on this clone: Its cognate antigen is unknown.

No infections or other immune events were documented during collection. Per the germline V gene, CDR1 is SGHAT and CDR2 is FQNNGV. With V trimmed by 1 base and J by 7 bases, 12 bases remained unmatched. The CDR3 extends over 16 amino acids. The repertoire was sequenced with immunoSEQ multiplex PCR; TCRdb's copy has only in-frame clones and lacks some. The sample has tens of thousands of clones, over 75% seen once. The chain uses TRBV11-2 and TRBJ2-7; 8 nucleotides line up with TRBD1. The receptor's source is a person between 18 and 69 years old in good health. The sequenced sample consisted of blood. CDR3 coding DNA: TGTGCCAGCAGCTTAGGTGCAGGGCAGGGGGCGCGGGAGCAGTACTTC. Protein sequence: CASSLGAGQGAREQYF.